A single sample gave rise to the 9 T cell receptor beta chains below, sequenced in a study of blood T cell repertoires in COVID-19. Method: immunoSEQ multiplex PCR; TCRdb's copy keeps in-frame clones and lacks some. Of about 210,000 clones in the sample, around 84% were seen once. Sequencing was performed on peripheral blood. These receptors all come from a man between 40 and 49 years old who had recovered from COVID-19.

This clone is a singleton in its sample. The gene calls are TRBV5-4 and TRBJ2-3; 9 bases line up with TRBD2. The CDR3 covers 15 residues. Looked up from germline, CDR1 is SGHNT and CDR2 is YYREEE (reference sequence). The V and J ends lost 5 bases and 4 bases, in that order; junction bases with no gene match: 8. The chain's CDR3 is CASRLRVAGADTQYF. In DNA form, the CDR3 reads TGTGCCAGCAGGCTTCGAGTAGCGGGAGCAGATACGCAGTATTTT.

V and J are TRBV5-1 and TRBJ1-2, with 9 bases that match TRBD1. V lost 2 bases to trimming and J lost 3 bases; unmatched junction nucleotides: 11. The germline V gene encodes CDR1 SGHRS and CDR2 YFSETQ. This CDR3 contains 17 residues. The CDR3 DNA is TGCGCCAGCAGCTTCTCGGGACAGGGTGTCCCTCACTATGGCTACACCTTC. As protein: CASSFSGQGVPHYGYTF.

The chain couples TRBV30 to TRBJ1-2, with D possibly matching TRBD1 (5 bases). The germline V gene has CDR1 GTSNPN and CDR2 SVGIG (reference sequence). Trimming cost V 3 bases and J 8 bases, with 22 bases left between them. The CDR3 sequence is 15 residues long. The CDR3 region is CAWSRKAGTMGGYTF. The CDR3 DNA is TGTGCCTGGAGCCGCAAGGCGGGGACTATGGGAGGCTACACCTTC. The whole variable domain, filled in from reference TRBV30 and TRBJ1-2, reads SQTIHQWPATLVQPVGSPLSLECTVEGTSNPNLYWYRQAAGRGLQLLFYSVGIGQISSEVPQNLSASRPQDRQFILSSKKLLLSDSGFYLCAWSRKAGTMGGYTFGSGTRLTVV.

The chain has TRBV19 and TRBJ2-7, with no clear D. Germline V CDR1 and CDR2: LNHDA, SQIVND (reference sequence). V gave up 2 bases and J gave up 1 base, with 6 bases separating them. The CDR3 extends over 13 amino acids. In DNA, the CDR3 is TGTGCCAGTAGTATAAGCAGGTCCTACGAGCAGTACTTC. Encoded protein: CASSISRSYEQYF.

The CDR3 loop is CASSLQRGTGETQYF. CDR3 DNA: TGTGCCAGCAGCTTACAGCGGGGGACGGGAGAGACCCAGTACTTC. This chain joins TRBV7-2 and TRBJ2-5; TRBD2 matches at 8 bases. Germline CDR1 and CDR2: SGHTA and FQGNSA. CDR3 length: 15 residues. The trim removed 2 bases at V and 4 bases at J, leaving 6 bases unmatched. The full variable domain, with the rest looked up from reference TRBV7-2 and TRBJ2-5, is GAGVSQSPSNKVTEKGKDVELRCDPISGHTALYWYRQSLGQGLEFLIYFQGNSAPDKSGLPSDRFSAERTGGSVSTLTIQRTQQEDSAVYLCASSLQRGTGETQYFGPGTRLLVL.

This clone was recorded a few times. V gene TRBV25-1 combines with J gene TRBJ2-3; TRBD1 matches 8 bases. The CDR3 consists of 18 residues. The V gene's germline CDR1 is MGHDK and CDR2 SYGVNS. The trim removed 2 bases at V and 1 base at J, leaving 11 bases unmatched. The CDR3 protein is CASSEPKGDRRGTDTQYF. DNA for the CDR3: TGTGCCAGCAGTGAACCGAAAGGGGACAGGAGGGGCACAGATACGCAGTATTTT.

This chain connects TRBV3-1 (or the pseudogene TRBV3-2) to TRBJ2-7; D ambiguous. Looked up from germline, CDR1 is LGHDT and CDR2 is YNNKEL (reference sequence). This CDR3 has 13 residues. Trimming stripped 0 bases from V and 10 bases from J, with 13 bases between. CDR3 nucleotide sequence: TGTGCCAGCAGCCAAGATCAGGCGTTTTTCCAGTACTTC. Protein: CASSQDQAFFQYF.

This chain joins TRBV7-9 and TRBJ1-2, with D possibly being TRBD1 (5 bases). Trimming took off 2 bases at V and 3 bases at J, with 13 bases between the two ends. Germline values: CDR1 SEHNR, CDR2 FQNEAQ (reference sequence). CDR3 length equals 15 residues. The CDR3 sequence is CASSLYGGGDYGYTF. The CDR3 DNA follows: TGTGCCAGCAGCTTATACGGGGGTGGGGACTATGGCTACACCTTC. The variable domain in full, completed from reference TRBV7-9 and TRBJ1-2, reads DTGVSQNPRHKITKRGQNVTFRCDPISEHNRLYWYRQTLGQGPEFLTYFQNEAQLEKSRLLSDRFSAERPKGSFSTLEIQRTEQGDSAMYLCASSLYGGGDYGYTFGSGTRLTVV.

The count of this clone is one. The gene calls are TRBV19 and TRBJ2-7; D remains unclear. The CDR3 contains 14 residues. CDR1 and CDR2 from the germline V gene are LNHDA and SQIVND (reference sequence). The V gene lost 3 bases and the J gene lost 2 bases, with 11 bases spanning the gap. In nucleotides, the CDR3 is TGTGCCAGTAGTATCGTCGGAGTCGCCTACGAGCAGTACTTC. Amino acids: CASSIVGVAYEQYF.